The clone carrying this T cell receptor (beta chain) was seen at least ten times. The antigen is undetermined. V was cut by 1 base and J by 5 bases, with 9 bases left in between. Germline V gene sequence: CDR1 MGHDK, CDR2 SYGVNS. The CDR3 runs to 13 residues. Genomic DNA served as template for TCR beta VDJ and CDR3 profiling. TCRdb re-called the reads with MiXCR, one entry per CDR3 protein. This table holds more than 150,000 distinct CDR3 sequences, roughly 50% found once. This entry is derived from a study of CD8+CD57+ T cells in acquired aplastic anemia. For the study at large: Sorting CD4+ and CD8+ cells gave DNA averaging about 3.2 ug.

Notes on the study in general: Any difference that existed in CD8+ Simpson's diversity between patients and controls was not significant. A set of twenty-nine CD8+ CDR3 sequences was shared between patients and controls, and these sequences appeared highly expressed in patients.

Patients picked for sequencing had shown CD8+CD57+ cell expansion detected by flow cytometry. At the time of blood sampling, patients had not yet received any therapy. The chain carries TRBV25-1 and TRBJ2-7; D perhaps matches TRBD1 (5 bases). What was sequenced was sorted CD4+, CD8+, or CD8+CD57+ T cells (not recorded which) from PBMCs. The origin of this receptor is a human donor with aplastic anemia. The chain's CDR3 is CASSEFVTDEQYF. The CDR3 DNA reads TGTGCCAGCAGTGAATTTGTGACAGACGAGCAGTACTTC.